The sequence of this T cell receptor (beta chain) was determined in a study of beta chain features in type 1 diabetes. Study at large: Patients looked much like healthy donors when it came to age, gender and cell yields.

Findings and caveats of the study: Naive, central memory and regulatory TCRB repertoires appeared more similar among patients than healthy donors.

TCRB transcripts that were expressed got sequenced, as all of the isolated RNA had been reverse transcribed. Generated by immunoSEQ multiplex PCR, the TCRdb table keeps only in-frame clones and is missing some. The sample contains under 900,000 clones, 15% to 20% of which appear only once. Points on this clone: No antigen is known for it. The same CDR3 arises from other DNA sequences in this sample as well.

Trimming shortened V by 6 bases and J by 2 bases, and 10 bases separated the two germline ends. Germline lookup yields CDR1 SNHLY and CDR2 FYNNEI. The CDR3 spans 13 residues. The rearrangement links TRBV2 to TRBJ2-5; a weak D match, TRBD1 (5 bases). Source material: naive CD4+ T cells from blood. The receptor's source is a woman in her late teens or twenties in good health. CDR3 amino acids: CASSRDLQETQYF. The CDR3 coding sequence is TGTGCCAGCAGCAGGGATCTTCAAGAGACCCAGTACTTC. The whole variable domain, remainder taken from reference TRBV2 and TRBJ2-5, is EPEVTQTPSHQVTQMGQEVILRCVPISNHLYFYWYRQILGQKVEFLVSFYNNEISEKSEIFDDQFSVERPDGSNFTLKIRSTKLEDSAMYFCASSRDLQETQYFGPGTRLLVL.